Following are 24 T cell receptor beta chains from one sample sequenced in a study of OX40 agonist ivuxolimab in advanced cancers. Assay: immunoSEQ multiplex PCR; the TCRdb copy retains only in-frame clones and omits some. The profile shows roughly 72,000 clones, 90% to 95% of them singletons. This material consisted of CD4+ or CD8+ T cells sorted from blood, taken in a trial of the OX40 agonist ivuxolimab. The receptors originated from an adult with an advanced solid tumor such as melanoma, head and neck, liver or kidney cancer.

The V call is TRBV5-1, the J call TRBJ2-7; D is unresolved. V gave up 0 bases and J gave up 2 bases, with 9 bases separating them. This CDR3 comprises 14 residues. The germline gives CDR1 SGHRS, CDR2 YFSETQ. CDR3 in amino acids: CASSLEDGAYEQYF. The CDR3 region has the DNA TGCGCCAGCAGCTTGGAGGACGGAGCCTACGAGCAGTACTTC.

The chain carries TRBV6-5 and TRBJ2-7; D is undetermined. Germline V lookup: CDR1 MNHEY, CDR2 SVGAGI. CDR3 length equals 14 residues. V lost 0 bases, J lost 3 bases, and 9 bases lay in between. The CDR3 reads CASSYSTLDYEQYF. Here the CDR3 DNA reads TGTGCCAGCAGTTACTCGACCCTCGACTACGAGCAGTACTTC.

V is TRBV6-5 and J is TRBJ1-3; D call uncertain. Germline CDR1 is MNHEY and CDR2 is SVGAGI. The CDR3 is 15 amino acids. Trimming removed 0 bases from V and 0 bases from J, with 6 bases in between. The DNA of the CDR3 is TGTGCCAGCAGTTACTCGGGGTTCTCTGGAAACACCATATATTTT. Translating gives CASSYSGFSGNTIYF.

The chain uses TRBV12-5 and TRBJ1-4; D is perhaps TRBD1 (6 bases). CDR3 size: 15 residues. CDR1 LGHNT and CDR2 FRNRAP come from the germline V gene. With 3 bases removed from V and 3 bases from J, the gap between germline ends came to 11 bases. CDR3 in DNA: TGTGCTAGTGGTTTAGAGGGGGGATCTAATGAAAAACTGTTTTTT. Translated, it gives CASGLEGGSNEKLFF.

The rearrangement uses TRBV4-3 and TRBJ1-1; D is unclear. The CDR3 spans 15 residues. The V gene's germline CDR1 is LGHNA and CDR2 YSLEER. V lost 0 bases and J lost 3, with 11 bases in between. CDR3 amino acids: CASSQDGGRDTEAFF. DNA for the CDR3: TGCGCCAGCAGCCAAGACGGAGGGCGGGACACTGAAGCTTTCTTT.

The chain carries TRBV7-2 and TRBJ2-1; 7 positions match TRBD2. V shed 5 bases and J 0 bases; nucleotides not matched to a gene: 10. CDR3 length equals 17 residues. Germline CDR1 reads SGHTA; CDR2 reads FQGNSA. The CDR3 loop reads CASSLSSGPYSYNEQFF. The CDR3 bases are TGTGCCAGCAGCCTATCTAGCGGTCCCTACTCCTACAATGAGCAGTTCTTC.

The V call is TRBV6-5, the J call TRBJ1-2; no definite D call. Germline CDR1 is MNHEY and CDR2 is SVGAGI. Trimming took off 7 bases at V and 2 bases at J, with 11 bases between the two ends. The CDR3 totals 13 residues. CDR3: CASTPRPNYGYTF. CDR3 in DNA: TGTGCCAGCACTCCCCGGCCGAACTATGGCTACACCTTC.

V is TRBV6-5 and J is TRBJ2-7; 10 bases are a match to TRBD1. The V and J ends lost 6 bases and 10 bases, in that order; junction bases with no gene match: 9. This CDR3 contains 13 residues. Germline CDR1 MNHEY, CDR2 SVGAGI. CDR3 loop: CASRTAGQGFQYF. CDR3 sequence (DNA): TGTGCCAGCAGGACCGCGGGACAGGGGTTCCAGTACTTC.

Comments on this clone: One end of the junction fails to match germline, which may point to a read error. The chain links TRBV9 to TRBJ2-7; perhaps TRBD2 as D (5 bases). There are 14 residues in the CDR3. The germline gives CDR1 SGDLS, CDR2 YYNGEE. The CDR3: CASSVAGESYGQYF. The DNA for the CDR3 is TGTGCCAGCAGCGTAGCCGGGGAGTCCTACGGGCAGTACTTC.

The gene calls are TRBV30 and TRBJ2-1; D ambiguous. CDR1 and CDR2 (germline): GTSNPN, SVGIG (reference sequence). V was pared by 2 bases and J by 5 bases, with 7 bases between. There are 12 residues in the CDR3. CDR3 nucleotide sequence: TGTGCCTGGAGTTTTCGTGACAATGAGCAGTTCTTC. It yields the protein CAWSFRDNEQFF. Full variable domain (remainder filled in from reference TRBV30 and TRBJ2-1): SQTIHQWPATLVQPVGSPLSLECTVEGTSNPNLYWYRQAAGRGLQLLFYSVGIGQISSEVPQNLSASRPQDRQFILSSKKLLLSDSGFYLCAWSFRDNEQFFGPGTRLTVL.

The chain uses TRBV28 and TRBJ2-7, with D perhaps matching TRBD1 (6 bases). Germline CDR1 reads MDHEN; CDR2 reads SYDVKM. V dropped 10 bases and J dropped 2 bases, with 18 bases sitting between them. This CDR3 has 14 amino acids. The CDR3 here is CATQVVRGTYEQYF. Written as DNA, the CDR3 is TGTGCCACGCAAGTTGTCAGGGGAACCTACGAGCAGTACTTC.

The V and J genes are TRBV9 and TRBJ1-3; perhaps TRBD1 as D (6 bases). The germline gives CDR1 SGDLS, CDR2 YYNGEE. The length of the CDR3 is 15 residues. The V end lost 0 bases, the J end lost 3 bases, and 10 bases lay between the germline ends. CDR3 amino acids: CASSVGKGDGNTIYF. The DNA for the CDR3 is TGTGCCAGCAGCGTAGGAAAGGGGGATGGAAACACCATATATTTT. Full variable domain (missing parts from reference TRBV9 and TRBJ1-3): DSGVTQTPKHLITATGQRVTLRCSPRSGDLSVYWYQQSLDQGLQFLIQYYNGEERAKGNILERFSAQQFPDLHSELNLSSLELGDSALYFCASSVGKGDGNTIYFGEGSWLTVV.

V is TRBV27 and J is TRBJ2-7, with 8 positions matching TRBD2. CDR3 size: 20 residues. CDR1 and CDR2 from the germline V gene are MNHEY and SMNVEV (reference sequence). V lost 6 bases, J lost 2 bases, and 24 bases stayed unmatched. The CDR3 region has the DNA TGTGCCAGCAGCACTGCCGGACAGCGGGAGTGGGGCGGAGGCCCCTACGAGCAGTACTTC. This gives the protein CASSTAGQREWGGGPYEQYF.

The genes are TRBV6-6 and TRBJ2-2; TRBD2 is a possible D gene (5 bases). CDR1 is MNHNY and CDR2 is SVGAGI in the germline V gene (reference sequence). This CDR3 has 12 residues. V lost 10 bases, J lost 3 bases, and 9 bases lay in between. The CDR3 coding sequence is TGTGCCACCCCGCGGGACACCGGGGAGCTGTTTTTT. Its protein product is CATPRDTGELFF.

This clone showed up just a few times. This rearrangement joins TRBV7-9 to TRBJ1-1; D call uncertain. The germline V and J ends were trimmed by 6 bases and 7 bases, with 18 bases remaining between them. CDR3 size: 14 residues. Germline assignment: CDR1 SEHNR and CDR2 FQNEAQ (reference sequence). CDR3 in DNA: TGTGCCAGCAGTCCACCACCGAGGCAGCTTGAAGCTTTCTTT. It is translated as CASSPPPRQLEAFF.

The rearrangement joins TRBV25-1 to TRBJ2-7; D uncertain. Germline V gene sequence: CDR1 MGHDK, CDR2 SYGVNS. V shed 3 bases and J shed 2 bases, with 23 bases lying between them. There are 18 residues in the CDR3. The CDR3 nucleotides are TGTGCCAGCAGTGACGACCCCGGCGGCATCACCGTTCCCTACGAGCAGTACTTC. Its translation: CASSDDPGGITVPYEQYF.

The rearrangement joins TRBV27 to TRBJ1-1; a possible D gene is TRBD1 (6 bases). V was clipped by 4 bases and J by 4 bases, with 10 bases between them. Germline-derived CDR1 and CDR2 are MNHEY and SMNVEV (reference sequence). This CDR3 has 13 residues. The CDR3 region is CASSSGVATEAFF. CDR3 nucleotides: TGTGCCAGCAGTTCAGGGGTAGCCACTGAAGCTTTCTTT.

The J gene is TRBJ1-5, the V gene TRBV7-2; D unclear. The CDR3 sequence is 13 residues long. Looked up from germline, CDR1 is SGHTA and CDR2 is FQGNSA. V was pared by 5 bases and J by 4 bases, with 9 bases between. CDR3 residues: CASSLPGNQPQHF. In DNA form, the CDR3 reads TGTGCCAGCAGCCTCCCGGGGAATCAGCCCCAGCATTTT.

This sequence joins TRBV5-1 and TRBJ2-3, with D perhaps matching TRBD1 or TRBD2 (6 bases each). Trimming removed 0 bases from V and 2 bases from J, with 13 bases in between. Germline CDR1 and CDR2: SGHRS and YFSETQ. The CDR3 loop spans 16 amino acids. As DNA, the CDR3 is TGCGCCAGCAGCTTGGTAGAGGGGGGCCTCACAGATACGCAGTATTTT. Protein sequence: CASSLVEGGLTDTQYF.

This chain joins TRBV27 and TRBJ1-1; tentative D call: TRBD1 (6 bases). The V end lost 7 bases, the J end lost 6 bases, and 18 bases lay between the germline ends. CDR3 size: 14 residues. Germline lookup yields CDR1 MNHEY and CDR2 SMNVEV (reference sequence). Written as DNA, the CDR3 is TGTGCCAGCACTCAAGGGGGGGGAATCGCTGAAGCTTTCTTT. This translates into CASTQGGGIAEAFF.

This clone has only a few counts. The chain has TRBV7-3 and TRBJ2-7; perhaps TRBD1 as D (5 bases). The CDR3 length is 13 residues. V was cut by 2 bases and J by 3 bases, with 8 bases left in between. Germline V gene sequence: CDR1 SGHTA, CDR2 FQGTGA. In nucleotides, the CDR3 is TGTGCCAGCAGCTTAGGCGACAGCTACGAGCAGTACTTC. This codes for CASSLGDSYEQYF.

Comments on this clone: The sample has other DNA sequences that encode this CDR3 too. This chain uses TRBV6-4 with TRBJ2-2; D gene ambiguous. The V end was cut by 1 base, the J end by 1 base, with 1 base between. CDR1 and CDR2 (germline): MRHNA, SNTAGT. This CDR3 contains 13 residues. CDR3 amino acids: CASSDLNTGELFF. Here the CDR3 DNA reads TGTGCCAGCAGTGACTTGAACACCGGGGAGCTGTTTTTT.

The chain recombines TRBV6-5 with TRBJ1-5; perhaps TRBD1 as D (5 bases). Trimming removed 5 bases from V and 3 bases from J, with 14 bases in between. Germline assignment: CDR1 MNHEY and CDR2 SVGAGI. The CDR3 runs 15 residues. This CDR3 is CASSQTGGSNQPQHF. The CDR3 bases are TGTGCCAGCAGTCAAACTGGGGGTTCCAATCAGCCCCAGCATTTT.

The genes are TRBV6-4 and TRBJ2-2, with 10 bases matching TRBD1. The CDR3 has 13 residues. CDR1 and CDR2 from the germline V gene are MRHNA and SNTAGT. V lost 6 bases to trimming and J lost 6 bases; unmatched junction nucleotides: 1. The CDR3 is CASRGQGSGELFF. In nucleotides, the CDR3 is TGTGCCAGCAGGGGACAGGGGTCCGGGGAGCTGTTTTTT.